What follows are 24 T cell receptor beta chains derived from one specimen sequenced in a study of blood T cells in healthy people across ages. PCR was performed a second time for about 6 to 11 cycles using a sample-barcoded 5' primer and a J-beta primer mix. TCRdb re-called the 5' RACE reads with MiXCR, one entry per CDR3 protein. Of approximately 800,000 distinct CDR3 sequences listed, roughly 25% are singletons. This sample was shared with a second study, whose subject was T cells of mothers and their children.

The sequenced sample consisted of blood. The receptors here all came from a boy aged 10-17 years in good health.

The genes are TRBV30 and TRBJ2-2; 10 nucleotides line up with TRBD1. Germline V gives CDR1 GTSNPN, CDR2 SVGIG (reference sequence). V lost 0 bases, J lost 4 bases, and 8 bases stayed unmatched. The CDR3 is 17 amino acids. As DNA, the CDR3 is TGTGCCTGGAGTGTAATGAAGGGACAGGGGAGCACCGGGGAGCTGTTTTTT. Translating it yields CAWSVMKGQGSTGELFF.

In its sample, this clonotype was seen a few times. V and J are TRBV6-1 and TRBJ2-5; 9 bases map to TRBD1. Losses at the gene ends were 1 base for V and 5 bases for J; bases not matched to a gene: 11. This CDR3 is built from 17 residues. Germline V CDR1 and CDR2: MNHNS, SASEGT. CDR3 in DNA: TGTGCCAGCAGTGAAGGGGACAGGGCGCGAAGTGTGGAGACCCAGTACTTC. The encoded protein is CASSEGDRARSVETQYF.

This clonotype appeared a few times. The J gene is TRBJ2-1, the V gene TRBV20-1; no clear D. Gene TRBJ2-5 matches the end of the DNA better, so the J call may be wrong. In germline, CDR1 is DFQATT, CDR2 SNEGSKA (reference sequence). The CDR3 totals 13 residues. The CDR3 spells CNALRGPQETQYF. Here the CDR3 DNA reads TGCAATGCCCTACGAGGTCCCCAAGAGACCCAGTACTTC.

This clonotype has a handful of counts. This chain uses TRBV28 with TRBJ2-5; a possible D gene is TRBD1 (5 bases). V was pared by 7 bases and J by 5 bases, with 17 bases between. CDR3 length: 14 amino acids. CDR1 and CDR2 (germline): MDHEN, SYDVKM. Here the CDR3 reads CASIPRAGWETQYF. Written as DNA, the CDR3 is TGTGCCAGCATCCCACGGGCAGGGTGGGAGACCCAGTACTTC.

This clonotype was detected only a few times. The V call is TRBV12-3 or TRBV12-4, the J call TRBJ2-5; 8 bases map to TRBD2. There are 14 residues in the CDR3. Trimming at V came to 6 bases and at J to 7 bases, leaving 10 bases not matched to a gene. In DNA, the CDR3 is TGTGCCAGCAGCATAGCGGGGTCTCGGGTGACCCAGTACTTC. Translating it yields CASSIAGSRVTQYF.

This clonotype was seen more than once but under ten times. The CDR3 nucleotides read TGTGCCAGCAGTTTTCGCCACACAGATACGCAGTATTTT. This translates into CASSFRHTDTQYF. The chain links TRBV28 to TRBJ2-3; D unresolved. The germline V and J ends were trimmed by 3 bases and 2 bases, with 6 bases remaining between them. The V gene's germline CDR1 is MDHEN and CDR2 SYDVKM. This CDR3 has 13 amino acids.

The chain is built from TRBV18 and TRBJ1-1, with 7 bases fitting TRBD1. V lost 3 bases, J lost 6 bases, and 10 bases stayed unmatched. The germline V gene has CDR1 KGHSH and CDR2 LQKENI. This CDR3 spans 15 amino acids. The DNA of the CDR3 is TGTGCCAGCTCACCGGGGACAGCCCGAACGTCTGAAGCTTTCTTT. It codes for CASSPGTARTSEAFF.

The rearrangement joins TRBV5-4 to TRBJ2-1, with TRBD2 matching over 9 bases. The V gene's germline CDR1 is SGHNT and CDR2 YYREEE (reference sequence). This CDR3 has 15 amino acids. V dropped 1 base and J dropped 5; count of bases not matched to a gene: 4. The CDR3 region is CASSLSSGGHNEQFF. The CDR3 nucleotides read TGTGCCAGCAGCTTGAGTAGCGGGGGTCACAATGAGCAGTTCTTC.

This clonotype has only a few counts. The CDR3, as DNA: TGTGCCAGCAGCCCGATTCTCGGGGGGATCTCCTACGAGCAGTACTTC. This gives the protein CASSPILGGISYEQYF. The chain links TRBV7-2 to TRBJ2-7; 7 bases align to TRBD2. The CDR3 consists of 16 residues. Germline V gene sequence: CDR1 SGHTA, CDR2 FQGNSA. V shed 5 bases and J 0 bases; nucleotides not matched to a gene: 10.

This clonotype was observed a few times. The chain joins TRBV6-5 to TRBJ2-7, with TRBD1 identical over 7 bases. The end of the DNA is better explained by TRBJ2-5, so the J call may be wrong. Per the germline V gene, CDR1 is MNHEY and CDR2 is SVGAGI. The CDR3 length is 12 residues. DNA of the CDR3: TGTGCCAGCACAGGGGGCCAAGAGACCCAGTACTTC. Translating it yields CASTGGQETQYF.

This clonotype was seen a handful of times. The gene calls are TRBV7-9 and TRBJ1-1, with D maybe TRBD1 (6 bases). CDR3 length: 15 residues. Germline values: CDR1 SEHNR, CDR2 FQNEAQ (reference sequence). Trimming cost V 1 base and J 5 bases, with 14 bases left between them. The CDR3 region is CASSLGRGSNTEAFF. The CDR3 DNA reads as TGTGCCAGCAGCTTAGGAAGGGGGAGTAATACTGAAGCTTTCTTT.

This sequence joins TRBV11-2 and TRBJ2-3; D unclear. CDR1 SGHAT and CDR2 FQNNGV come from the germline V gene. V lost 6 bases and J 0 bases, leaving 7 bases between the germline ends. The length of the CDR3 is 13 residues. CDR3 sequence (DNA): TGTGCCAGCAGGATTATAAGCACAGATACGCAGTATTTT. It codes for CASRIISTDTQYF.

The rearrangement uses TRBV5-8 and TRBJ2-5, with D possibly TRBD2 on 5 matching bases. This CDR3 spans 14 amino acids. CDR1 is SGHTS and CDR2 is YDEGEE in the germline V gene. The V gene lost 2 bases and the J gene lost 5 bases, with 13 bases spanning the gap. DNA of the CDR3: TGTGCCAGCAGCTTAGAGTCCGGGGTTGAGACCCAGTACTTC. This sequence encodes CASSLESGVETQYF. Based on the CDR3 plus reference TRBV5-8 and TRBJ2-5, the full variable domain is EAGVTQSPTHLIKTRGQQATLRCSPISGHTSVYWYQQALGLGLQFLLWYDEGEERNRGNFPPRFSGRQFPNYSSELNVNALELEDSALYLCASSLESGVETQYFGPGTRLLVL.

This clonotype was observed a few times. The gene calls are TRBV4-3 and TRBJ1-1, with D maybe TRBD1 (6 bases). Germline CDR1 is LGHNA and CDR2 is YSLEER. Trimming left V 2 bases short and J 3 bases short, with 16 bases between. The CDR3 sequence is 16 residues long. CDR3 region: CASSQRQVLGDTEAFF. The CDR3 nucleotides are TGCGCCAGCAGCCAACGACAGGTTCTAGGGGACACTGAAGCTTTCTTT.

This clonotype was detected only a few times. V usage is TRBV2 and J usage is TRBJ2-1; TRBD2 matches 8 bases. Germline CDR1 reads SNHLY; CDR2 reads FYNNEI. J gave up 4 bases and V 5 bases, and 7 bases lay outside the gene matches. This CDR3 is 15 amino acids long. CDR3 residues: CASSNREGGYNEQFF. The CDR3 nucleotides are TGTGCCAGCAGTAACCGGGAGGGCGGGTACAATGAGCAGTTCTTC.

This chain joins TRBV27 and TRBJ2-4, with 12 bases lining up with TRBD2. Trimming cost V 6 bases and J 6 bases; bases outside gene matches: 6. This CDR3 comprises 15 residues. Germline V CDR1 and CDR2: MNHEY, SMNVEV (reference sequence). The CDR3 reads CASRLLAGGRNIQYF. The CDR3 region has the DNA TGTGCCAGCAGGCTACTAGCGGGAGGAAGAAACATTCAGTACTTC.

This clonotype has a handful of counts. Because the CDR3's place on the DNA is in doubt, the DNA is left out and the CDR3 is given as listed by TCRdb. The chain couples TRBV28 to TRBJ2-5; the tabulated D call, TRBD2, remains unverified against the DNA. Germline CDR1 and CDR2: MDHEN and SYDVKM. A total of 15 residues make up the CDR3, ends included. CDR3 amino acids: CASGTSGPMWNEQFF.

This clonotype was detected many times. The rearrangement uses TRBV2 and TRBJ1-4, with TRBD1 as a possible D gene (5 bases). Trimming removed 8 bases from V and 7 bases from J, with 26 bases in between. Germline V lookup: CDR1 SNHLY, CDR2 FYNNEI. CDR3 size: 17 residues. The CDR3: CASLRGRVIGGGEKLFF. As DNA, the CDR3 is TGTGCCAGCCTCCGGGGCAGGGTGATCGGCGGGGGTGAAAAACTGTTTTTT.

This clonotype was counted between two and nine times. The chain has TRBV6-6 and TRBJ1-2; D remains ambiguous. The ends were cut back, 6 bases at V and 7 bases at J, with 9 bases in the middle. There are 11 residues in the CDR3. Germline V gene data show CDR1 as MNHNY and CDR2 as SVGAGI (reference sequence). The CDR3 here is CASRTLCGYTF. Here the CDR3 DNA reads TGTGCCAGCAGGACACTCTGTGGCTACACCTTC.

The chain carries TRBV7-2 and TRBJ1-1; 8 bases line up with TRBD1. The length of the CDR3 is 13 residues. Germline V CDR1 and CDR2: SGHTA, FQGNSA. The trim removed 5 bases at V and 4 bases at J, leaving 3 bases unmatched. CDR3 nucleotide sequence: TGTGCCAGCAGCCAGGACAGGGTCACTGAAGCTTTCTTT. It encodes CASSQDRVTEAFF.

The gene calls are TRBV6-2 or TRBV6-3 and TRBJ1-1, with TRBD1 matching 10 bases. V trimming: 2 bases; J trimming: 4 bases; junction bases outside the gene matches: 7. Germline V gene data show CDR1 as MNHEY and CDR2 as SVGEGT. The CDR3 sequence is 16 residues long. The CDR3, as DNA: TGTGCCAGCAGTTACCCAACGGACAGGGGGGGCACTGAAGCTTTCTTT. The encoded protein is CASSYPTDRGGTEAFF.

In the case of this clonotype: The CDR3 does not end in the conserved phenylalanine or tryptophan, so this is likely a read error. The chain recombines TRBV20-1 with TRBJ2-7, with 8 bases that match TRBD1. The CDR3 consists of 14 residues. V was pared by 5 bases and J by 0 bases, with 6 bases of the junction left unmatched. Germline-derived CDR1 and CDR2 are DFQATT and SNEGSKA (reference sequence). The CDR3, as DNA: TGCAGTGCTGAGGACAGGGCGAGCTCCTACGAGCAGTACCTC. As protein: CSAEDRASSYEQYL.

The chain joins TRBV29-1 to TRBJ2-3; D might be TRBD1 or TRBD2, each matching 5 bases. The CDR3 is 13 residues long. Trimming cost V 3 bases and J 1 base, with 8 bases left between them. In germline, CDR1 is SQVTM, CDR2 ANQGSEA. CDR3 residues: CSVDGARTDTQYF. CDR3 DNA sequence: TGCAGCGTTGACGGGGCCCGCACAGATACGCAGTATTTT.

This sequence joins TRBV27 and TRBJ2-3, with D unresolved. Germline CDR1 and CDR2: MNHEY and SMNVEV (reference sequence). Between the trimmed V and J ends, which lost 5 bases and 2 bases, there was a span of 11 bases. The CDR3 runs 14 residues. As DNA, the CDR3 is TGTGCCAGCAGTCTAAGTCAGCACACAGATACGCAGTATTTT. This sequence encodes CASSLSQHTDTQYF.